The present entry profiles one T cell receptor beta chain with its context. Its antigen is still unknown. These data are taken from a study of human T cells and chemical hapten exposure. Notes on the study in general: There was alopecia in the donors, so their immune response may differ from that of healthy people. PT1 expanded TCR counts and patch test score correlated positively.

Unique molecular identifiers were affixed to discrete cDNA molecules within the library. Per the original methods: Sample-level TCR yields exhibited a median of approximately 88,000, with a range of roughly 20,000 to 750,000. Using its own MiXCR run on the RACE reads, TCRdb lists one record per CDR3 protein. TCRdb's processing, not the authors', yielded these V and J calls. The sample contains tens of thousands of distinct CDR3 sequences, approximately 35% of which appear only once. V was trimmed by 3 bases and J by 5 bases, leaving 19 bases between them. This CDR3 has 17 amino acids. Germline CDR1 and CDR2: LGHNA and YSLEER. Time point reported: patch test 1, 2 weeks after DPC sensitization. The treatment denotes: therapeutic diphenylcyclopropenone sensitization with weekly scalp DPC.

The chain has TRBV4-3 and TRBJ2-2; D may match TRBD1 or TRBD2 (8 bases each). The receptor was derived from a man aged 35 to 55 with alopecia areata. Some clones in this sample may be carry-over from other donors' samples. Source: whole blood, taken in connection with sensitization to the hapten diphenylcyclopropenone (DPC). This CDR3 reads CASSQTGVAGRTGELFF. The CDR3 DNA follows: TGCGCCAGCAGCCAGACAGGGGTAGCGGGAAGGACCGGGGAGCTGTTTTTT.